This is a list of T cell receptor beta chains from one sample in a study of cytomegalovirus exposure and HLA in healthy donors. Assay used: immunoSEQ multiplex PCR; TCRdb lists only in-frame clones, some missing. The repertoire holds around 210,000 clones, with over 65% as singletons. Source material: PBMCs. These TCRs come from a woman aged 25-40 years in good health and CMV-seronegative. The CDR3 runs from the conserved cysteine through the conserved F or W. Fields, in order: D gene, J gene, CDR3 length, V gene, CDR3 protein. A D gene is named only where the DNA matches it firmly.

D: NA; J: TRBJ2-2; length: 15; V: TRBV7-2; CDR3: CASSPLDPNTGELFF
D: TRBD2; J: TRBJ2-7; length: 12; V: TRBV27; CDR3: CASSFVAGKQYF
D: NA; J: TRBJ1-2; length: 12; V: TRBV28; CDR3: CASRLTTGPYTF
D: TRBD2; J: TRBJ2-1; length: 14; V: TRBV5-1; CDR3: CASSPGLDINEQFF
D: NA; J: TRBJ1-1; length: 14; V: TRBV28; CDR3: CASSLVSRSTEAFF
D: NA; J: TRBJ2-1; length: 15; V: TRBV2; CDR3: CASSDEWAGTGGLLF
D: TRBD1; J: TRBJ2-7; length: 15; V: TRBV4-2; CDR3: CASSHAGQGKGEQYF
D: TRBD1; J: TRBJ1-1; length: 13; V: TRBV30; CDR3: CAWRTRDRAVAFF
D: TRBD1; J: TRBJ1-6; length: 15; V: TRBV2; CDR3: CASRPMDRTNSPLHF
D: NA; J: TRBJ1-6; length: 15; V: TRBV27; CDR3: CASSLMQGIGSPLHF
D: TRBD2; J: TRBJ2-1; length: 16; V: TRBV5-1; CDR3: CASSLSGSASYNEQFF
D: NA; J: TRBJ2-2; length: 15; V: TRBV10-2; CDR3: CASRQGEGRAGELFF
D: TRBD1; J: TRBJ1-4; length: 14; V: TRBV5-1; CDR3: CASSFDRGREKLFF
D: NA; J: TRBJ1-4; length: 16; V: TRBV11-2; CDR3: CASSFGGHRVREKLFF
D: TRBD2; J: TRBJ2-1; length: 18; V: TRBV7-2; CDR3: CASSWTSGTNPRTNEQFF
D: TRBD2; J: TRBJ2-7; length: 13; V: TRBV7-2; CDR3: CASSSVTSGEQYF
D: TRBD1; J: TRBJ1-6; length: 17; V: TRBV5-6; CDR3: CASSLVLTGATNSPLHF
D: TRBD2; J: TRBJ2-5; length: 17; V: TRBV5-1; CDR3: CASSLGAMASGQETQYF
D: TRBD1; J: TRBJ2-7; length: 12; V: TRBV28; CDR3: CASGTVAAIQYF
D: NA; J: TRBJ1-5; length: 15; V: TRBV7-2; CDR3: CASSSWDTRNQPQHF
D: TRBD1; J: TRBJ1-4; length: 13; V: TRBV7-9; CDR3: CASLRGLGEKLFF
D: NA; J: TRBJ2-3; length: 17; V: TRBV4-2; CDR3: CASSQVKEGFITDTRYF
D: TRBD2; J: TRBJ2-3; length: 17; V: TRBV7-9; CDR3: CASSRLSGGGYTDTQYF
D: NA; J: TRBJ2-3; length: 15; V: TRBV14; CDR3: CASSTLRGRGDTQYF
D: TRBD1; J: TRBJ2-3; length: 16; V: TRBV5-1; CDR3: CASSLVRTGVTDTQYF
D: NA; J: TRBJ2-1; length: 16; V: TRBV5-4; CDR3: CASSRSQRTSYNEQFF
D: NA; J: TRBJ1-1; length: 14; V: TRBV5-1; CDR3: CASTFTDGHTEAFF
D: TRBD1; J: TRBJ2-3; length: 14; V: TRBV11-2; CDR3: CASSSTGSADTQYF
D: NA; J: TRBJ1-3; length: 15; V: TRBV6-1; CDR3: CASSERLVSGNTIYF
D: TRBD1; J: TRBJ1-6; length: 15; V: TRBV5-1; CDR3: CASSSGDRADSPLHF
D: TRBD1; J: TRBJ1-3; length: 14; V: TRBV6-1; CDR3: CATGTGASGNTIYF
D: NA; J: TRBJ2-6; length: 14; V: TRBV19; CDR3: CASMNRAGANVLTF
D: NA; J: TRBJ2-1; length: 13; V: TRBV11-2; CDR3: CASSLVISNEQFF
D: TRBD2; J: TRBJ2-1; length: 18; V: TRBV5-6; CDR3: CASSFFLAGGLGVHEQFF
D: TRBD1; J: TRBJ1-1; length: 15; V: TRBV28; CDR3: CASSYSTGAETEAFF
D: NA; J: TRBJ1-1; length: 16; V: TRBV7-9; CDR3: CSSSLGDWYRNTEAFF
D: TRBD1; J: TRBJ2-1; length: 14; V: TRBV10-3; CDR3: CATATGGSYNEQFF
D: NA; J: TRBJ1-6; length: 15; V: TRBV5-1; CDR3: CASSLAQGENSPLHF
D: TRBD2; J: TRBJ2-7; length: 18; V: TRBV5-6; CDR3: CASSTTSGLAESSYEQYF
D: NA; J: TRBJ2-1; length: 13; V: TRBV15; CDR3: CATSRDGDNEQFF
D: TRBD1; J: TRBJ1-1; length: 15; V: TRBV7-3; CDR3: CASSVTGGRGTEAFF
D: NA; J: TRBJ2-2; length: 12; V: TRBV6-5; CDR3: CASSLAGGELFF
D: NA; J: TRBJ2-1; length: 17; V: TRBV19; CDR3: CASSGIGVFSSYNEQFF
D: NA; J: TRBJ2-1; length: 15; V: TRBV28; CDR3: CASSLTRIVLDEQFF
D: NA; J: TRBJ2-1; length: 15; V: TRBV4-2; CDR3: CASSQAKTRKSEQFF
D: NA; J: TRBJ2-1; length: 14; V: TRBV15; CDR3: CATSIRWFVDEQFF
D: TRBD1; J: TRBJ2-2; length: 19; V: TRBV27; CDR3: CASSPTGTGVALYTGELFF
D: NA; J: TRBJ2-2; length: 14; V: TRBV2; CDR3: CASSEEYYTGELFF
D: NA; J: TRBJ2-7; length: 16; V: TRBV5-1; CDR3: CASSLVEGSGSYEQYF
D: TRBD2; J: TRBJ2-3; length: 16; V: TRBV5-1; CDR3: CASSLALAGRLDTQYF
D: NA; J: TRBJ1-1; length: 15; V: TRBV5-1; CDR3: CASSLESGRDTEAFF
D: NA; J: TRBJ2-3; length: 15; V: TRBV9; CDR3: CASSVVQRSTDTQYF
D: TRBD2; J: TRBJ2-3; length: 17; V: TRBV9; CDR3: CASSVTLRAGGEDTQYF
D: NA; J: TRBJ2-5; length: 11; V: TRBV7-3; CDR3: CASSSKETQYF